A selection of T cell receptor beta chains follows, all from one sample in a study of T cells after yellow fever vaccination. TCRdb analysed the 5' RACE reads with MiXCR anew, one entry per CDR3 protein. The sample includes 450,000 to 550,000 distinct CDR3 sequences, 15% to 20% of them seen just once. This sample comprised PBMCs, obtained 15 days after the yellow fever booster vaccination. These receptors were taken from a young man who received the YFV17D yellow fever vaccine. Each CDR3 is given with its conserved first and last residue. D genes are given only for firm matches. Size values are once, few and many counts, or a class for expanded clones, and some rows have none.

d_gene	v_gene	abundance	j_gene	CDR3aa	CDR3nt
NA	TRBV29-1	few	TRBJ2-7	CSVAPGGGEQYF	TGCAGCGTTGCCCCCGGTGGGGGCGAGCAGTACTTC
NA	TRBV7-8	few	TRBJ2-3	CASSLANPAQTQYF	TGTGCCAGCAGCTTAGCGAACCCGGCCCAGACGCAGTATTTT
NA	TRBV3-1	few	TRBJ2-1	CASRPSGANEQFF	TGTGCCAGCAGACCTTCTGGGGCCAATGAGCAGTTCTTC
NA	TRBV23-1	NA	TRBJ2-7	CARQDGTHTNEQYF	TGCGCCAGACAAGACGGGACTCATACCAACGAGCAGTACTTC
NA	TRBV3-1	few	TRBJ2-1	CASSQEALFF	TGTGCCAGCAGCCAAGAAGCCTTATTCTTC
NA	TRBV2	few	TRBJ1-2	CASARLYTDYGYTF	TGTGCCTCCGCGCGGCTATACACGGACTATGGCTACACCTTC
TRBD1	TRBV12-5	NA	TRBJ2-7	CASGLGQGELSYEQYF	TGTGCTAGTGGTTTGGGACAGGGAGAACTCTCCTACGAGCAGTACTTC
NA	TRBV4-3	NA	TRBJ1-5	CASSQDSGLGQPQHF	TGCGCCAGCAGCCAAGATTCGGGGTTAGGGCAGCCCCAGCATTTT
TRBD1	TRBV6-2/TRBV6-3	few	TRBJ2-2	CASSSKAGGHTGELFF	TGTGCCAGCAGTTCGAAAGCAGGGGGCCACACCGGGGAGCTGTTTTTT
TRBD2	TRBV11-2	NA	TRBJ2-3	CASSPGTSGRGLRDTQYF	TGTGCCAGCAGCCCCGGGACTAGCGGGAGGGGACTAAGGGATACGCAGTATTTT
NA	TRBV20-1	NA	TRBJ2-2	CSARPWRSNTGELFF	TGCAGTGCTCGACCGTGGAGGTCGAACACCGGGGAGCTGTTTTTT
TRBD2	TRBV20-1	NA	TRBJ2-3	CSARRGGPTDTQYF	TGCAGTGCTAGACGGGGAGGGCCCACAGATACGCAGTATTTT
NA	TRBV11-2	few	TRBJ2-5	CASRSSLVRQETQYF	TGTGCCAGCCGCTCCAGTCTAGTTCGGCAAGAGACCCAGTACTTC
NA	TRBV7-2	NA	TRBJ2-6	CASSLVQTGANVLTF	TGTGCCAGCAGCTTAGTGCAGACTGGGGCCAACGTCCTGACTTTC
NA	TRBV7-2	NA	TRBJ2-1	CASSSFRGNEQFF	TGTGCCAGCAGCTCATTTAGGGGAAATGAGCAGTTCTTC
NA	TRBV5-1	NA	TRBJ2-2	CASSPDLVPNTGELFF	TGCGCCAGCAGTCCCGATCTAGTCCCGAACACCGGGGAGCTGTTTTTT
TRBD1	TRBV10-2	NA	TRBJ2-7	CASSAGQAYEQYF	TGCGCCAGCAGCGCAGGACAGGCCTACGAGCAGTACTTC
NA	TRBV5-1	NA	TRBJ1-1	CASSLALGEEAFF	TGCGCCAGCAGCTTGGCCTTGGGGGAGGAAGCTTTCTTT
NA	TRBV5-6	few	TRBJ2-7	CASSLGFNSPVEQYF	TGTGCCAGCAGCTTGGGGTTTAACAGCCCGGTCGAGCAGTACTTC
NA	TRBV4-3	NA	TRBJ1-1	CASSQELGNTEAFF	TGCGCCAGCAGCCAGGAGCTCGGGAACACTGAAGCTTTCTTT
NA	TRBV27	NA	TRBJ1-5	CASSWSYNQPQHF	TGTGCCAGCAGTTGGTCCTACAATCAGCCCCAGCATTTT
NA	TRBV30	NA	TRBJ2-7	CAWRLRTSSPFTYEQYF	TGTGCCTGGAGATTACGGACCTCTAGCCCCTTTACCTACGAGCAGTACTTC
NA	TRBV5-4	NA	TRBJ2-1	CASSLGLAFNNEQFF	TGTGCCAGCAGCTTGGGCCTAGCGTTTAACAATGAGCAGTTCTTC
NA	TRBV29-1	NA	TRBJ2-2	CSVAYTGELFF	TGCAGCGTGGCATACACCGGGGAGCTGTTTTTT
NA	TRBV7-2	few	TRBJ2-1	CASSFGTPTHNEQFF	TGTGCCAGCAGCTTTGGGACACCAACACACAATGAGCAGTTCTTC
NA	TRBV18	few	TRBJ2-3	CASSPPGPTTDTQYF	TGTGCCAGCTCACCACCGGGCCCTACTACAGATACGCAGTATTTT
NA	TRBV7-9	NA	TRBJ2-3	CASSLDIGSSTDTQYF	TGTGCCAGCAGCTTAGACATCGGTTCTAGCACAGATACGCAGTATTTT
NA	TRBV7-2	NA	TRBJ2-5	CASSSPGKGAETQYF	TGTGCCAGCAGCTCCCCTGGCAAAGGCGCGGAGACCCAGTACTTC
NA	TRBV23-1	NA	TRBJ1-6	CASSLGLGSPLHF	TGCGCCAGCAGTCTTGGCCTGGGGTCACCCCTCCACTTT